A single sample is the source of the 32 T cell receptor beta chains below, sequenced in a study of T cell clonotyping in hematopoietic cell transplantation. Repertoires were generated with immunoSEQ multiplex PCR, while TCRdb's copy carries only in-frame clones and drops some. The table lists about 16,000 clones, roughly 70% of them singletons. Sample: peripheral blood mononuclear cells. These receptors all stem from a woman aged 55 to 70 in good health. Some clones in this sample may be carry-over from other donors' samples.

This chain uses TRBV19 with TRBJ1-6; no reliable D call. CDR1 and CDR2 (germline): LNHDA, SQIVND (reference sequence). The germline V and J ends were trimmed by 7 bases and 0 bases, with 10 bases remaining between them. The CDR3 contains 15 residues. The CDR3 nucleotides read TGTGCCAGTACCGATCGGAGCTCCTATAATTCACCCCTCCACTTT. Protein: CASTDRSSYNSPLHF.

J is TRBJ1-6 and V is TRBV6-5; D not certain. The CDR3 has 15 amino acids. Trimming left V 6 bases short and J 5 bases short, with 14 bases between. Germline CDR1 reads MNHEY; CDR2 reads SVGAGI. The CDR3 DNA reads TGTGCCAGCAGGGCACCGGACGGAGATAATTCACCCCTCCACTTT. Protein product: CASRAPDGDNSPLHF.

The chain couples TRBV9 to TRBJ1-3, with a weak D call TRBD1 (5 bases). This CDR3 has 16 amino acids. Trimming cost V 6 bases and J 4 bases, with 20 bases left between them. Germline CDR1 SGDLS, CDR2 YYNGEE. The CDR3, as DNA: TGTGCCAGCACTAAGGGACGGTTGAATCCCGGAAACACCATATATTTT. This codes for CASTKGRLNPGNTIYF.

The gene calls are TRBV20-1 and TRBJ1-1, with D possibly TRBD1 on 6 matching bases. Germline loops: CDR1 DFQATT, CDR2 SNEGSKA (reference sequence). Trimming left V 6 bases short and J 3 bases short, with 8 bases between. The CDR3 sequence is 11 residues long. The CDR3 region has the DNA TGCAGTGCGGCAGGGGACACTGAAGCTTTCTTT. This encodes CSAAGDTEAFF.

The chain is built from TRBV27 and TRBJ2-3; a weak D match, TRBD1 (6 bases). Germline CDR1 MNHEY, CDR2 SMNVEV (reference sequence). The V end lost 1 base, the J end lost 6 bases, and 14 bases lay between the germline ends. CDR3 length: 15 amino acids. The CDR3 spells CASSLYPQGWDTQYF. DNA of the CDR3: TGTGCCAGCAGTTTATACCCCCAGGGGTGGGATACGCAGTATTTT.

The V call is TRBV4-3, the J call TRBJ1-5; no clear D. This CDR3 is 13 amino acids long. The ends were cut back, 2 bases at V and 2 bases at J, with 4 bases in the middle. CDR1 and CDR2 (germline): LGHNA, YSLEER. The CDR3 is CASSQSRNQPQHF. CDR3 coding DNA: TGCGCCAGCAGCCAATCCCGCAATCAGCCCCAGCATTTT.

V and J are TRBV6-1 and TRBJ1-1; no firm D call. This CDR3 has 11 residues. The V end was cut by 3 bases, the J end by 11 bases, with 10 bases between. Germline V gene lookup returns CDR1 MNHNS and CDR2 SASEGT. CDR3 protein: CASSDRTGAFF. CDR3 nucleotide sequence: TGTGCCAGCAGTGACCGGACGGGCGCTTTCTTT.

J is TRBJ2-2 and V is TRBV4-1; D is perhaps TRBD1 or TRBD2 (7 bases each). V shed 1 base and J shed 6 bases, with 12 bases lying between them. Germline V lookup: CDR1 MGHRA, CDR2 YSYEKL. The CDR3 loop spans 15 amino acids. The CDR3 region is CASSQVRGRAGELFF. CDR3 DNA sequence: TGCGCCAGCAGCCAAGTCAGGGGGAGGGCCGGGGAGCTGTTTTTT.

The gene calls are TRBV29-1 and TRBJ2-7; D unclear. The CDR3 consists of 11 residues. Trimming left V 6 bases short and J 1 base short, with 7 bases between. CDR1 and CDR2 from the germline V gene are SQVTM and ANQGSEA. The CDR3 region is CSVQSSYEQYF. The CDR3 DNA reads TGCAGCGTACAGAGTTCCTACGAGCAGTACTTC.

The chain combines TRBV4-1 with TRBJ1-5, with TRBD1 identical over 7 bases. The length of the CDR3 is 16 residues. Germline CDR1 MGHRA, CDR2 YSYEKL. With 6 bases clipped from V and 6 bases from J, the junction kept 14 bases outside the gene matches. This CDR3 reads CASSSPRGPAGQPQHF. The CDR3 DNA reads as TGCGCCAGCAGTTCCCCTAGGGGGCCCGCCGGTCAGCCCCAGCATTTT.

This clone came up once. CDR3 region: CASAKPGTGNEKLFF. CDR3 bases: TGTGCCAGTGCCAAGCCGGGGACAGGTAACGAAAAACTGTTTTTT. The rearrangement uses TRBV19 and TRBJ1-4; TRBD1 agrees at 8 bases. V lost 8 bases, J lost 8 bases, and 13 bases stayed unmatched. CDR1 is LNHDA and CDR2 is SQIVND in the germline V gene (reference sequence). This CDR3 comprises 15 residues.

This sequence joins TRBV27 and TRBJ2-2, with a weak D call TRBD1 (6 bases). The CDR3 length is 13 residues. V lost 3 bases and J lost 6, with 8 bases in between. CDR1 is MNHEY, CDR2 SMNVEV, per germline (reference sequence). The CDR3, as DNA: TGTGCCAGCAGTTTGGGGGCGGCCGGGGAGCTGTTTTTT. Residues: CASSLGAAGELFF.

The rearrangement joins TRBV9 to TRBJ2-1; 10 bases are a match to TRBD1. The CDR3 runs to 15 residues. Germline CDR1 SGDLS, CDR2 YYNGEE. The ends lost 0 bases at V and 7 bases at J; junction bases unmatched: 4. The CDR3 sequence is CASSVGGTGVNEQFF. The CDR3 coding sequence is TGTGCCAGCAGCGTAGGAGGGACAGGGGTGAATGAGCAGTTCTTC.

This sequence joins TRBV30 and TRBJ1-1, with D perhaps TRBD1 (6 bases). This CDR3 region has 15 residues. CDR1 is GTSNPN and CDR2 is SVGIG in the germline V gene (reference sequence). The V gene lost 0 bases and the J gene lost 2 bases, with 13 bases spanning the gap. The CDR3: CAWSVQQGPNTEAFF. CDR3 bases: TGTGCCTGGAGTGTACAGCAGGGGCCCAACACTGAAGCTTTCTTT.

Of note for this clone: At one end, the junction sequence differs from germline, possibly due to a read error. The J gene is TRBJ2-4, the V gene TRBV28; D unresolved. The CDR3 is 14 residues long. Germline V gene lookup returns CDR1 MDHEN and CDR2 SYDVKM. The CDR3 coding sequence is TGTGCCCGCAGTTCCGGGCTAGACCTGAACATTCAGTACTTC. Protein: CARSSGLDLNIQYF.

This clone showed up just once. The chain couples TRBV15 to TRBJ2-3, with D perhaps TRBD1 or TRBD2 (5 bases each). The CDR3 sequence is 14 residues long. Trimming cost V 5 bases and J 2 bases, with 11 bases left between them. CDR1 is LNHNV, CDR2 YYDKDF, per germline (reference sequence). CDR3 bases: TGTGCCACCAGCGTCCGGGACGACACAGATACGCAGTATTTT. This codes for CATSVRDDTDTQYF.

The CDR3 loop reads CASSPTGYNEQFF. CDR3 coding DNA: TGTGCCAGCAGCCCAACGGGGTACAATGAGCAGTTCTTC. The rearrangement links TRBV5-6 to TRBJ2-1; tentative D call: TRBD2 (5 bases). The CDR3 is 13 amino acids. V was clipped by 4 bases and J by 4 bases, with 9 bases between them. CDR1 is SGHDT and CDR2 is YYEEEE in the germline V gene. The full variable domain, its missing parts supplied by reference TRBV5-6 and TRBJ2-1, is DAGVTQSPTHLIKTRGQQVTLRCSPKSGHDTVSWYQQALGQGPQFIFQYYEEEERQRGNFPDRFSGHQFPNYSSELNVNALLLGDSALYLCASSPTGYNEQFFGPGTRLTVL.

The chain has TRBV5-4 and TRBJ2-2; 11 nucleotides match TRBD2. This CDR3 comprises 16 residues. J lost 1 base, V lost 4 bases, and 3 bases had no gene match. In germline, CDR1 is SGHNT, CDR2 YYREEE (reference sequence). As DNA, the CDR3 is TGTGCCAGCAGCCAAGGACTAGCGGGGAACACCGGGGAGCTGTTTTTT. Its translation: CASSQGLAGNTGELFF.

This chain connects TRBV29-1 to TRBJ2-7, with a tentative D call TRBD2 (6 bases). This CDR3 is built from 14 residues. The ends were cut back, 1 base at V and 0 bases at J, with 10 bases in the middle. Germline assignment: CDR1 SQVTM and CDR2 ANQGSEA. This CDR3 reads CSVEGVGGSYEQYF. CDR3 nucleotides: TGCAGCGTTGAAGGCGTGGGAGGCTCCTACGAGCAGTACTTC.

This chain joins TRBV28 and TRBJ1-2, with 7 bases that match TRBD1. The V gene end was trimmed by 5 bases and the J gene end by 6 bases; junction bases not matched to a gene: 6. Per germline, CDR1 MDHEN and CDR2 SYDVKM. CDR3 size: 13 residues. CDR3: CASSLRQGHGYTF. The CDR3 bases are TGTGCCAGCAGTCTCCGACAGGGCCATGGCTACACCTTC.

This clone occurred once. V usage is TRBV7-2 and J usage is TRBJ2-3, with D maybe TRBD1 (6 bases). CDR1 and CDR2 (germline): SGHTA, FQGNSA. The CDR3 contains 12 residues. With 4 bases removed from V and 8 bases from J, the gap between germline ends came to 10 bases. The CDR3 protein is CASSSEGGTQYF. Written as DNA, the CDR3 is TGTGCCAGCAGCTCGGAAGGGGGTACGCAGTATTTT.

The sample holds a few counts of this clone. The CDR3, as DNA: TGTGCCTGGAGTGGCACTAACGGCAATCAGCCCCAGCATTTT. Its translation: CAWSGTNGNQPQHF. The chain couples TRBV30 to TRBJ1-5; unclear D gene. CDR3 length: 14 amino acids. V dropped 1 base and J dropped 2 bases, with 9 bases sitting between them. Germline V gene sequence: CDR1 GTSNPN, CDR2 SVGIG (reference sequence).

The chain uses TRBV5-6 and TRBJ1-1, with TRBD1 matching 8 bases. This CDR3 comprises 16 residues. Germline V CDR1 and CDR2: SGHDT, YYEEEE. V was clipped by 2 bases and J by 4 bases; unmatched bases: 10. The CDR3 bases are TGTGCCAGCAGCTTCACCGGACAGGGCAGAGGCACTGAAGCTTTCTTT. Translated: CASSFTGQGRGTEAFF.

This clone was observed a handful of times. The J gene is TRBJ1-5, the V gene TRBV5-6; tentative D call: TRBD1 (6 bases). The V gene's germline CDR1 is SGHDT and CDR2 YYEEEE. Deletions cut 4 bases from V and 0 bases from J, with 11 bases between. The CDR3 has 15 amino acids. The chain's CDR3 is CASSPQGHSNQPQHF. The CDR3, as DNA: TGTGCCAGCAGCCCACAGGGTCATAGCAATCAGCCCCAGCATTTT.

The chain recombines TRBV30 with TRBJ1-2, with TRBD1 matching 12 bases. CDR1 GTSNPN and CDR2 SVGIG come from the germline V gene (reference sequence). Losses at the gene ends were 6 bases for V and 7 bases for J; bases not matched to a gene: 12. This CDR3 is 15 amino acids long. This CDR3 reads CACHFPGQGAGGYTF. The CDR3 DNA sequence: TGTGCCTGCCACTTCCCGGGACAGGGGGCCGGTGGCTACACCTTC.

The table lists this clone with a few counts. The chain recombines TRBV7-2 with TRBJ1-2; 8 bases map to TRBD1. The germline V gene encodes CDR1 SGHTA and CDR2 FQGNSA. V lost 5 bases, J lost 8 bases, and 16 bases stayed unmatched. This CDR3 has 16 amino acids. CDR3 nucleotides: TGTGCCAGCAGCCAGACCCATTCCAGGGGGCAGGAGGGCTACACCTTC. It codes for CASSQTHSRGQEGYTF.

This sequence joins TRBV2 and TRBJ1-6; the D is unclear. The germline V and J ends were trimmed by 3 bases and 9 bases, with 12 bases remaining between them. The CDR3 runs to 14 residues. Germline CDR1 SNHLY, CDR2 FYNNEI. CDR3 protein: CASSDEGIISPLHF. DNA for the CDR3: TGTGCCAGCAGTGATGAGGGAATCATTTCACCCCTCCACTTT. Full variable domain (rest looked up from reference TRBV2 and TRBJ1-6): EPEVTQTPSHQVTQMGQEVILRCVPISNHLYFYWYRQILGQKVEFLVSFYNNEISEKSEIFDDQFSVERPDGSNFTLKIRSTKLEDSAMYFCASSDEGIISPLHFGNGTRLTVT.

A few counts support this clone. This rearrangement joins TRBV5-4 to TRBJ1-2; the D is unclear. The V gene lost 0 bases and the J gene lost 4 bases, with 10 bases spanning the gap. There are 14 residues in the CDR3. Germline V gives CDR1 SGHNT, CDR2 YYREEE (reference sequence). CDR3: CASSLGWGTYGYTF. The DNA of the CDR3 is TGTGCCAGCAGCTTGGGTTGGGGAACCTATGGCTACACCTTC.

The CDR3 DNA sequence: TGTGCCAGCAGTGATCCACACCCCGGGGAGCTGTTTTTT. It codes for CASSDPHPGELFF. V and J are TRBV25-1 and TRBJ2-2; unclear D gene. V lost 3 bases and J 6 bases, leaving 8 bases between the germline ends. This CDR3 is built from 13 residues. The germline V gene encodes CDR1 MGHDK and CDR2 SYGVNS.

This clone is a singleton in its sample. V and J are TRBV30 and TRBJ1-2; D ambiguous. Looked up from germline, CDR1 is GTSNPN and CDR2 is SVGIG (reference sequence). There are 13 residues in the CDR3. Trimming shortened V by 3 bases and J by 0 bases, and 8 bases separated the two germline ends. This CDR3 is CAWSQRPNYGYTF. The CDR3 DNA follows: TGTGCCTGGAGCCAAAGACCTAACTATGGCTACACCTTC.

The V gene is TRBV19, the J gene TRBJ1-1, with D hard to call. CDR3 length equals 13 residues. Trimming removed 7 bases at V and 0 bases at J, with 9 bases between. CDR1 LNHDA and CDR2 SQIVND come from the germline V gene (reference sequence). The CDR3 DNA is TGTGCCAGTAACCGGGGATTGAACACTGAAGCTTTCTTT. This encodes CASNRGLNTEAFF.

V is TRBV29-1 and J is TRBJ1-2; TRBD1 is a possible D gene (5 bases). The V gene lost 1 base and the J gene lost 8 bases, with 11 bases spanning the gap. The CDR3 runs 12 residues. Germline CDR1 reads SQVTM; CDR2 reads ANQGSEA. This chain's CDR3 is CSVEAPGGGYTF. The CDR3, as DNA: TGCAGCGTTGAAGCCCCGGGGGGGGGCTACACCTTC.